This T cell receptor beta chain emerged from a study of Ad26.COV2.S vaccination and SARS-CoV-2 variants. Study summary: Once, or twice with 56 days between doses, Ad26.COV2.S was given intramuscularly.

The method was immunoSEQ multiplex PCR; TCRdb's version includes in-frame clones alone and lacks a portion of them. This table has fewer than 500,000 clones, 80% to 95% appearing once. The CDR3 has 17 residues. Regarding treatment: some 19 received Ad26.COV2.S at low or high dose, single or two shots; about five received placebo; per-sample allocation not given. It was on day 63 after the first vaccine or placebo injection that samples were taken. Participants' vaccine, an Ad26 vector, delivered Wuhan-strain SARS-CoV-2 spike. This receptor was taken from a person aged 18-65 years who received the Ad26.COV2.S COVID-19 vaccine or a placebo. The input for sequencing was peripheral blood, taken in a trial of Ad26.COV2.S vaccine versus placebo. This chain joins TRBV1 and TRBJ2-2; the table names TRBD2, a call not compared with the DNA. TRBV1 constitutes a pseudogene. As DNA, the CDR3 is TGCACCAGCAGCCTAAGATATAGCGGGAGAGGAACCGGGGAGCTGTTTTTT. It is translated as CTSSLRYSGRGTGELFF.